Shown below are 2 T cell receptor beta chains from a single sample sequenced in a study of blood T cells in healthy people across ages. The use of a sample-barcoded 5' primer and a J-beta primer mix characterized a second PCR of about 6 to 11 cycles. TCRdb re-derived calls from the 5' RACE reads in MiXCR, one entry per CDR3 protein. Of 1.5 million to 2 million distinct CDR3 sequences in the sample, roughly 30% were seen once. Sequencing was performed on blood. The receptors here all came from a young woman in good health.

This clonotype occurred a few times. The chain has TRBV7-9 and TRBJ2-7, with D uncertain. CDR1 and CDR2 (germline): SEHNR, FQNEAQ (reference sequence). V was shortened by 3 bases and J by 4 bases, with 16 bases between the two germline ends. The CDR3 extends over 15 amino acids. The chain's CDR3 is CASSFWDRVEYEQYF. CDR3 nucleotide sequence: TGTGCCAGCAGCTTCTGGGATAGGGTTGAATACGAGCAGTACTTC.

There are many counts of this clonotype. The rearrangement uses TRBV6-5 and TRBJ2-7, with 10 bases fitting TRBD2. This CDR3 has 20 residues. Germline values: CDR1 MNHEY, CDR2 SVGAGI. The junction had 14 bases not matched to a gene; V was cut back by 0 bases and J by 0 bases. Here the CDR3 reads CASSYSTTASGGQSSYEQYF. The CDR3 DNA is TGTGCCAGCAGTTACTCTACCACGGCTAGCGGGGGCCAGAGCTCCTACGAGCAGTACTTC.